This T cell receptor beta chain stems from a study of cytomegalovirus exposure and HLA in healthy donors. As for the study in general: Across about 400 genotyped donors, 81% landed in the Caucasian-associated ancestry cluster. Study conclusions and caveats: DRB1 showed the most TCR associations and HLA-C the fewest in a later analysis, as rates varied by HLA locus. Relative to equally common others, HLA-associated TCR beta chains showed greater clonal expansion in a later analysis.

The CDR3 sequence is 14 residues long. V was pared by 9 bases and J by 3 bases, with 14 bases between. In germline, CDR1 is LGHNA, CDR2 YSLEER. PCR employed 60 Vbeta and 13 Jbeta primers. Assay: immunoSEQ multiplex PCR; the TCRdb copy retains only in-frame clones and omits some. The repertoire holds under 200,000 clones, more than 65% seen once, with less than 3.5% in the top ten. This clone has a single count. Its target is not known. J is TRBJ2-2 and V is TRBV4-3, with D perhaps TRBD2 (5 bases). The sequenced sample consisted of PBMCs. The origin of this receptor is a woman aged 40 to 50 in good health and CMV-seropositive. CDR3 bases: TGCGCCAGTTGTCCGTCGAGGGACACCGGGGAGCTGTTTTTT. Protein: CASCPSRDTGELFF.